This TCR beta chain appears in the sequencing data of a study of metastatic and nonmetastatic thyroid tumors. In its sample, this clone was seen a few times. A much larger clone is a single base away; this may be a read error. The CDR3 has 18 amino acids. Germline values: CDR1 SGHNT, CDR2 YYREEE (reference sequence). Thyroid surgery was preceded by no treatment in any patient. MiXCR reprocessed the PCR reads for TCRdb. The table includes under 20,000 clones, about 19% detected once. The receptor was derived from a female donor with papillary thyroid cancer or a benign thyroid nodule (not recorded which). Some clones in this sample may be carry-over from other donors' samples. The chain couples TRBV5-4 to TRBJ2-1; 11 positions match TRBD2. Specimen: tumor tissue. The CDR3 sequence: CASSLRQGMIAGGPFLIF. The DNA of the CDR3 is TGTGCCAGCAGCTTGCGGCAGGGGATGATAGCGGGAGGGCCATTTTTGATCTTC. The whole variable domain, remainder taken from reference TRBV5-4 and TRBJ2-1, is ETGVTQSPTHLIKTRGQQVTLRCSSQSGHNTVSWYQQALGQGPQFIFQYYREEENGRGNFPPRFSGLQFPNYSSELNVNALELDDSALYLCASSLRQGMIAGGPFLIFGPGTRLTVL.